This TCR beta chain was sequenced during a study of CD8 T cells in ankylosing spondylitis (dated by TCRdb to 2015 to 2018). Broadly, across the study: The study set out to find disease-linked TCR variants by profiling T cell receptor beta repertoires in ankylosing spondylitis patients and healthy donors. The whole study cohort included over 85 healthy donors and about two dozen ankylosing spondylitis patients. Peripheral blood was sampled, and synovial fluid was additionally collected from ankylosing spondylitis patients.

This clonotype has at least ten counts. What this receptor recognizes is not known. The input lacks base qualities; no much larger clone sits a single base away. Study-wide findings and limitations: According to the report, matched synovial fluid samples from ankylosing spondylitis patients were significantly enriched for the disease-linked clones. Some of the motif variants had been reported before in the synovial fluid and blood of reactive arthritis patients, a finding that suggests common disease-initiation mechanisms. A TCR beta motif made up of fewer than 10 highly homologous amino acid variants appeared to be characteristic of blood from ankylosing spondylitis patients. The disease-linked clones showed a CD8+ phenotype and occurred at relatively low frequencies in peripheral blood.

TCRdb names Illumina HiSeq 2500 as the instrument used. Quantitative 5'-RACE with molecular barcodes was used to prepare TCR beta libraries. The source study handled its data this way. To identify disease-linked TCR variants, a new computational method was used, one built on a probabilistic model of VDJ rearrangement. TCRdb passed the public sequencing reads through fastp at Q25 and MiXCR, retaining productive beta sequences. Records with the same CDR3 protein are collapsed into one entry carrying the most frequent genes and DNA. The V and J calls were not made by the authors but by TCRdb's processing. The sample yields 200,000 to 300,000 distinct CDR3 sequences; under 12% were counted once. About 3% of the sample comes from the top ten. The junction carries 13 bases between V and J, which are trimmed by 4 bases and 3 bases respectively. The CDR3 runs 14 residues from the cysteine to the phenylalanine. The CDR3 DNA has 42 bases and is translated from base 1. CDR1 is given as SEHNR and CDR2 as FQNEAQ, both from the germline V gene (reference sequence).

Sequenced: blood, either unsorted or a sorted T cell fraction (not recorded which). The TCR comes from a male donor with ankylosing spondylitis or in good health (not recorded which). The sequence is built from TRBV7-9 and TRBJ2-7, with TRBD2 as a weak D call on 5 bases. The CDR3 region has the sequence CASSSASSNYEQYF. The DNA reads TGTGCCAGCAGCTCTGCTAGCTCCAACTACGAGCAGTACTTC. The entire variable domain, with the stretches around the CDR3 drawn from the reference TRBV7-9 and TRBJ2-7 proteins, is DTGVSQNPRHKITKRGQNVTFRCDPISEHNRLYWYRQTLGQGPEFLTYFQNEAQLEKSRLLSDRFSAERPKGSFSTLEIQRTEQGDSAMYLCASSSASSNYEQYFGPGTRLTVT.